This T cell receptor beta chain derives from a study of blood T cell repertoires in COVID-19. Overall study: The samples span acute and convalescent COVID-19 from the United States, Italy and Spain. Sources were T cells, B-cell-depleted T cells, or PBMCs; the material itself was cDNA or gDNA.

CDR3 length: 14 residues. Unmatched junction bases numbered 8, after V lost 2 bases and J lost 8 bases. Looked up from germline, CDR1 is GTSNPN and CDR2 is SVGIG (reference sequence). Authors' methods: Nucleated cell counts were estimated from reference gene primer amplification. TCRdb's table, derived via immunoSEQ multiplex PCR, lists solely in-frame clones and lacks some. Clonal size and the V and J genes are those of that table, whereas D and trimming came from the DNA. The sample includes approximately 290,000 clones, around 89% of them seen just once. Material for sequencing was peripheral blood. The chain links TRBV30 to TRBJ1-5; 8 nucleotides match TRBD1. This TCR came from a man aged 25-40 years with acute or convalescent COVID-19. The chain's CDR3 is CAWSSGGGGEPQHF. Here the CDR3 DNA reads TGTGCCTGGAGTTCAGGGGGCGGCGGGGAGCCCCAGCATTTT.